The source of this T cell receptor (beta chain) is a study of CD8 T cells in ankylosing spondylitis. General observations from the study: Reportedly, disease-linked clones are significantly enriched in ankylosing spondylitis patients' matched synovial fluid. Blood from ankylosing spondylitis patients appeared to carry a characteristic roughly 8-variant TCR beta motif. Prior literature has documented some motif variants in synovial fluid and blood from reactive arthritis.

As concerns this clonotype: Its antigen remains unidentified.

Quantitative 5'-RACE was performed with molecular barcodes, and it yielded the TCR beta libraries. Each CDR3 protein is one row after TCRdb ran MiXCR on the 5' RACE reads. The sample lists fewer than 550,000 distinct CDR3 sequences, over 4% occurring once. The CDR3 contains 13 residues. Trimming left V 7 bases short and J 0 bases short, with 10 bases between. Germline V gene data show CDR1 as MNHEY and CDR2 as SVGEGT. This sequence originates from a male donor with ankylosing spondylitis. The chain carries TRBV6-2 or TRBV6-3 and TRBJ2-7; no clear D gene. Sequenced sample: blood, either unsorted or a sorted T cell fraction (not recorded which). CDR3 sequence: CASKMVTSYEQYF. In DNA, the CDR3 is TGTGCCAGCAAGATGGTCACCTCCTACGAGCAGTACTTC.